Each of the 28 T cell receptor beta chains below was sequenced from the same sample in a study of Ad26.COV2.S vaccination and SARS-CoV-2 variants. Treatment in this sample: about 20 received Ad26.COV2.S at low or high dose, single or two shots; 5 received placebo; per-sample allocation not given. Material that was analyzed had been drawn on day 63 after the first vaccine or placebo injection. Only in-frame clones appear in the TCRdb table, and some are missing; sequencing was by immunoSEQ multiplex PCR. The table shows around 300,000 clones, with around 88% occurring only once. The specimen was peripheral blood, collected in a trial of Ad26.COV2.S vaccine versus placebo. These receptor sequences come from a person between 18 and 59 years old who received the Ad26.COV2.S COVID-19 vaccine or a placebo.

This chain uses TRBV5-1 with TRBJ2-7; maybe TRBD2 (6 bases). CDR3 size: 13 residues. From germline, CDR1 is SGHRS and CDR2 YFSETQ. With 4 bases removed from V and 4 bases from J, the gap between germline ends came to 12 bases. CDR3 sequence reads: CASSPDGGYEQYF. CDR3 nucleotide sequence: TGCGCCAGCAGCCCCGACGGGGGTTACGAGCAGTACTTC.

This chain connects TRBV9 to TRBJ1-6, with a tentative D call TRBD1 (5 bases). CDR3 size: 15 residues. V lost 2 bases to trimming and J lost 10 bases, with 16 bases between them. Germline V gene lookup returns CDR1 SGDLS and CDR2 YYNGEE. CDR3 nucleotide sequence: TGTGCCAGCAGCGTCGGGAACAGGTTGGAGTCACCCCTCCACTTT. It is translated as CASSVGNRLESPLHF.

V gene TRBV5-3 combines with J gene TRBJ1-2; 7 bases line up with TRBD1. TRBV5-3 is placed among ORFs of uncertain function. V gave up 1 base and J gave up 5 bases; unmatched junction bases: 8. There are 15 residues in the CDR3. In DNA, the CDR3 is TGTGCCAGAAGCTTGATTGGACAGGAAGAGTATGGCTACACCTTC. Translation gives CARSLIGQEEYGYTF.

The rearrangement links TRBV11-2 to TRBJ1-6; D is unresolved. This CDR3 has 13 residues. Germline lookup yields CDR1 SGHAT and CDR2 FQNNGV. The V end was cut by 4 bases, the J end by 5 bases, with 6 bases between. CDR3 loop: CASSSHNNSPLHF. CDR3 DNA sequence: TGTGCCAGCAGCTCCCATAATAATTCACCCCTCCACTTT.

The chain couples TRBV5-6 to TRBJ2-6, with a tentative D call TRBD1 (7 bases). Germline V CDR1 and CDR2: SGHDT, YYEEEE. This CDR3 spans 16 amino acids. V dropped 0 bases and J dropped 6 bases, with 13 bases sitting between them. CDR3 sequence: CASSLGTGDLANVLTF. The CDR3 bases are TGTGCCAGCAGCTTGGGTACAGGGGACTTGGCCAACGTCCTGACTTTC. Full variable domain (rest looked up from reference TRBV5-6 and TRBJ2-6): DAGVTQSPTHLIKTRGQQVTLRCSPKSGHDTVSWYQQALGQGPQFIFQYYEEEERQRGNFPDRFSGHQFPNYSSELNVNALLLGDSALYLCASSLGTGDLANVLTFGAGSRLTVL.

Here the CDR3 reads CASSLLSGEHEAFF. The CDR3 nucleotides are TGTGCCAGCAGTTTATTGTCGGGGGAACATGAAGCTTTCTTT. The chain employs TRBV28 and TRBJ1-1; D might be TRBD1 (5 bases). Between the trimmed V and J ends, which lost 1 base and 7 bases, there was a span of 13 bases. The germline CDR1 and CDR2 sequences are MDHEN and SYDVKM. CDR3 length equals 14 residues.

The V and J genes are TRBV7-2 and TRBJ2-3, with TRBD2 matching 11 bases. The germline CDR1 and CDR2 sequences are SGHTA and FQGNSA. V shed 6 bases and J 6 bases; nucleotides not matched to a gene: 5. The CDR3 totals 14 residues. CDR3 sequence reads: CASSRLAGTDTQYF. CDR3 nucleotide sequence: TGTGCCAGCAGTAGACTAGCGGGGACCGATACGCAGTATTTT.

The chain links TRBV11-2 to TRBJ1-1; D might be TRBD1 (5 bases). V shed 6 bases and J shed 3 bases, with 14 bases lying between them. Germline V gene data show CDR1 as SGHAT and CDR2 as FQNNGV. CDR3 length: 14 amino acids. The chain's CDR3 is CASRPAGGDTEAFF. The CDR3 DNA is TGTGCCAGCAGGCCTGCGGGGGGAGACACTGAAGCTTTCTTT.

The V and J genes are TRBV20-1 and TRBJ2-1; D is uncertain. The germline gives CDR1 DFQATT, CDR2 SNEGSKA (reference sequence). CDR3 length: 10 residues. Trimming stripped 5 bases from V and 7 bases from J, with 6 bases between. The CDR3 sequence: CSALRNEQFF. The CDR3 DNA follows: TGCAGTGCTCTTAGAAATGAGCAGTTCTTC.

V and J are TRBV28 and TRBJ2-1; no definite D call. V lost 5 bases and J 8 bases, leaving 4 bases between the germline ends. CDR3 size: 10 residues. CDR1 and CDR2 from the germline V gene are MDHEN and SYDVKM. This chain's CDR3 is CASSGHEQFF. The DNA of the CDR3 is TGTGCCAGCAGTGGGCATGAGCAGTTCTTC.

The chain has TRBV2 and TRBJ2-1; the match to TRBD2 covers 12 bases. Trimming cost V 11 bases and J 6 bases; bases outside gene matches: 11. Per the germline V gene, CDR1 is SNHLY and CDR2 is FYNNEI. The CDR3 is made up of 15 amino acids. The DNA of the CDR3 is TGTGCCTCTTATACCGGGACTAGCGGGTTCAATGAGCAGTTCTTC. It codes for CASYTGTSGFNEQFF. The full variable domain, rest sourced from reference TRBV2 and TRBJ2-1, is EPEVTQTPSHQVTQMGQEVILRCVPISNHLYFYWYRQILGQKVEFLVSFYNNEISEKSEIFDDQFSVERPDGSNFTLKIRSTKLEDSAMYFCASYTGTSGFNEQFFGPGTRLTVL.

The chain combines TRBV19 with TRBJ2-7; 11 bases align to TRBD2. V lost 4 bases to trimming and J lost 4 bases; unmatched junction nucleotides: 6. The CDR3 runs 15 residues. Per germline, CDR1 LNHDA and CDR2 SQIVND (reference sequence). In DNA, the CDR3 is TGTGCCAGTAGTAAAACTAGCGGGAGTTATTACGAGCAGTACTTC. It yields the protein CASSKTSGSYYEQYF.

In nucleotides, the CDR3 is TGTGCCAGCAGTCCGGACAGATTTCAAGAGACCCAGTACTTC. It yields the protein CASSPDRFQETQYF. This sequence joins TRBV7-3 and TRBJ2-5; tentative D call: TRBD1 (6 bases). Trimming pared 6 bases from V and 2 bases from J, leaving 13 bases between. The germline gives CDR1 SGHTA, CDR2 FQGTGA. The CDR3 consists of 14 residues.

The chain uses TRBV12-3 or TRBV12-4 and TRBJ2-5; TRBD2 might be the D (5 bases). CDR3 length equals 13 residues. The germline V and J ends were trimmed by 4 bases and 4 bases, with 10 bases remaining between them. In nucleotides, the CDR3 is TGTGCCAGCAGTTCGGGATTCACAGAGACCCAGTACTTC. Its translation: CASSSGFTETQYF.

This chain connects TRBV10-2 to TRBJ2-7, with D possibly TRBD2 on 5 matching bases. This CDR3 spans 15 amino acids. The V gene lost 11 bases and the J gene lost 0 bases, with 20 bases spanning the gap. Germline loops: CDR1 WSHSY, CDR2 SAAADI. CDR3 sequence (DNA): TGCGCCGCAATGGCGGCCCGGGATCTCTCCTACGAGCAGTACTTC. Protein: CAAMAARDLSYEQYF.

The CDR3: CASNSGGPNTGELFF. CDR3 DNA sequence: TGTGCCAGCAACTCAGGGGGCCCGAACACCGGGGAGCTGTTTTTT. The chain employs TRBV28 and TRBJ2-2, with 8 bases that match TRBD1. The CDR3 covers 15 residues. J lost 0 bases, V lost 7 bases, and 4 bases had no gene match. In germline, CDR1 is MDHEN, CDR2 SYDVKM.

The chain joins TRBV19 to TRBJ2-5, with 11 bases aligning to TRBD2. The V segment lost 3 bases and the J segment 2 bases; nucleotides outside the gene matches: 5. The CDR3 is 16 amino acids. Germline-derived CDR1 and CDR2 are LNHDA and SQIVND (reference sequence). The CDR3 region has the DNA TGTGCCAGTAGTATGGAACTAGCGGGAGAGCAAGAGACCCAGTACTTC. Encoded protein: CASSMELAGEQETQYF. Supplemented by reference TRBV19 and TRBJ2-5, the full variable domain reads DGGITQSPKYLFRKEGQNVTLSCEQNLNHDAMYWYRQDPGQGLRLIYYSQIVNDFQKGDIAEGYSVSREKKESFPLTVTSAQKNPTAFYLCASSMELAGEQETQYFGPGTRLLVL.

The gene calls are TRBV27 and TRBJ2-5; D gene unclear. This CDR3 spans 13 amino acids. In germline, CDR1 is MNHEY, CDR2 SMNVEV (reference sequence). V lost 2 bases to trimming and J lost 7 bases, with 11 bases between them. This CDR3 reads CASSLIPSGTQYF. For the CDR3, the DNA is TGTGCCAGCAGTTTAATCCCTTCAGGGACCCAGTACTTC.

The genes are TRBV5-1 and TRBJ2-2; 7 bases fit TRBD2. CDR1 and CDR2 (germline): SGHRS, YFSETQ. Trimming took 0 bases from V and 3 from J; bases not matched to a gene: 5. The length of the CDR3 is 16 residues. The CDR3 here is CASSLAPSGYTGELFF. DNA for the CDR3: TGCGCCAGCAGCTTGGCCCCTAGCGGTTACACCGGGGAGCTGTTTTTT.

CDR3 residues: CASSPPGIGGGYTF. The CDR3 DNA reads TGTGCCAGCAGTCCCCCAGGGATTGGGGGTGGCTACACCTTC. The rearrangement links TRBV28 to TRBJ1-2; possible D gene TRBD1, 5 bases. CDR3 length equals 14 residues. V lost 5 bases and J lost 7, with 17 bases in between. CDR1 is MDHEN and CDR2 is SYDVKM in the germline V gene.

V usage is TRBV6-5 and J usage is TRBJ1-2, with no clear D. This CDR3 spans 13 amino acids. The ends were cut back, 8 bases at V and 2 bases at J, with 12 bases in the middle. Looked up from germline, CDR1 is MNHEY and CDR2 is SVGAGI. DNA of the CDR3: TGTGCCAGCCTCTCGACTGAGAACTATGGCTACACCTTC. It encodes CASLSTENYGYTF.

V is TRBV28 and J is TRBJ2-5; 11 bases line up with TRBD2. V trimming: 5 bases; J trimming: 1 base; junction bases outside the gene matches: 6. The CDR3 has 16 residues. The germline CDR1 and CDR2 sequences are MDHEN and SYDVKM. CDR3 bases: TGTGCCAGCAGTCCCGGGGGGACTAGCGGCCAAGAGACCCAGTACTTC. This sequence encodes CASSPGGTSGQETQYF.

The J gene is TRBJ1-2, the V gene TRBV24-1; tentatively, D is TRBD1 (6 bases). In germline, CDR1 is KGHDR, CDR2 SFDVKD. There are 16 residues in the CDR3. Trimming removed 2 bases at V and 4 bases at J, with 16 bases between. This chain's CDR3 is CATSDSTGMRGYGYTF. The DNA of the CDR3 is TGTGCCACCAGTGATTCCACAGGGATGCGAGGCTATGGCTACACCTTC.

This chain uses TRBV18 with TRBJ2-1, with D tentatively TRBD1 or TRBD2 (5 bases each). Germline V lookup: CDR1 KGHSH, CDR2 LQKENI. The CDR3 contains 14 residues. V shed 1 base and J shed 12 bases, with 16 bases lying between them. CDR3: CASSPRGDREGQFF. As DNA, the CDR3 is TGTGCCAGCTCACCACGAGGGGATCGGGAAGGGCAGTTCTTC.

This chain connects TRBV28 to TRBJ2-5, with 10 bases identical to TRBD1. J gave up 5 bases and V 4 bases, and 4 bases lay outside the gene matches. CDR3 length: 14 amino acids. The germline CDR1 and CDR2 sequences are MDHEN and SYDVKM. As DNA, the CDR3 is TGTGCCAGCAGTTCGACAGGGGGCATGGAGACCCAGTACTTC. Residues: CASSSTGGMETQYF.

V gene TRBV30 combines with J gene TRBJ1-2; 10 bases line up with TRBD1. CDR3 length: 14 amino acids. V trimming: 6 bases; J trimming: 2 bases; junction bases outside the gene matches: 6. Per the germline V gene, CDR1 is GTSNPN and CDR2 is SVGIG (reference sequence). CDR3 bases: TGTGCCTGTGAGGACAGGGGGATAAACTATGGCTACACCTTC. Its protein is CACEDRGINYGYTF.

This chain links TRBV5-1 with TRBJ2-5; 9 bases line up with TRBD1. The CDR3 has 13 residues. Germline CDR1 reads SGHRS; CDR2 reads YFSETQ. The junction had 3 bases not matched to a gene; V was cut back by 5 bases and J by 4 bases. DNA for the CDR3: TGCGCCAGCAGAACAGGGGGCGGAGAGACCCAGTACTTC. It codes for CASRTGGGETQYF.

The chain uses TRBV24-1 and TRBJ2-3, with D uncertain. The CDR3 runs 12 residues. V was pared by 3 bases and J by 7 bases, with 7 bases between. The V gene's germline CDR1 is KGHDR and CDR2 SFDVKD. CDR3: CATSDPRYTQYF. CDR3 nucleotide sequence: TGTGCCACCAGTGATCCTCGGTATACGCAGTATTTT.